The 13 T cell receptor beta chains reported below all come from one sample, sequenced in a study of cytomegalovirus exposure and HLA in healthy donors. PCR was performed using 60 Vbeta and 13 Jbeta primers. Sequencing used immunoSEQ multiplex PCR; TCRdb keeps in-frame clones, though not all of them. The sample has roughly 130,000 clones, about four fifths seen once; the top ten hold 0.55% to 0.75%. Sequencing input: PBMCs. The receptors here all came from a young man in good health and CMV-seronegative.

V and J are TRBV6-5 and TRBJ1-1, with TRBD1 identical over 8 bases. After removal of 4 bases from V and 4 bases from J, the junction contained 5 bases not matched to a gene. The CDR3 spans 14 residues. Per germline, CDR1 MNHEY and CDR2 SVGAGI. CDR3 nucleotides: TGTGCCAGCAGTTTCGCACAGGGGGGCACTGAAGCTTTCTTT. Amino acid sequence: CASSFAQGGTEAFF.

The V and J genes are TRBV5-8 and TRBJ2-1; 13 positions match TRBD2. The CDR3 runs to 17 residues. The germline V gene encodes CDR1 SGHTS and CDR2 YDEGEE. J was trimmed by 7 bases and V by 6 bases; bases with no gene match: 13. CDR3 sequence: CASTSNILAGGRNEQFF. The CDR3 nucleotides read TGTGCCAGCACCTCGAACATACTAGCGGGGGGGAGAAATGAGCAGTTCTTC.

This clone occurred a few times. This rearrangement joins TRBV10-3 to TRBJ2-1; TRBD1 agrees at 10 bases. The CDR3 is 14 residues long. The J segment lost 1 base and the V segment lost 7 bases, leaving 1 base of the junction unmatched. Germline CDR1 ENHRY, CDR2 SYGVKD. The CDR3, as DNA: TGTGCCATCATGGGACAGGGGTCCTACAATGAGCAGTTCTTC. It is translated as CAIMGQGSYNEQFF.

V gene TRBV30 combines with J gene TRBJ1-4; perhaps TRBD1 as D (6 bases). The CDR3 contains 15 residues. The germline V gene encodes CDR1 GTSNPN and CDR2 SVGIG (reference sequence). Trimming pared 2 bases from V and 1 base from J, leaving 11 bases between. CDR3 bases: TGTGCCTGGAGTACTAACAGGGAAACTAATGAAAAACTGTTTTTT. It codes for CAWSTNRETNEKLFF.

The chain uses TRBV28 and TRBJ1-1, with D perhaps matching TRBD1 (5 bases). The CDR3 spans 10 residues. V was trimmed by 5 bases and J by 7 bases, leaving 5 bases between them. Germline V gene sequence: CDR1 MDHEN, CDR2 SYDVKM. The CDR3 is CASSDSEAFF. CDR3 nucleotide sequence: TGTGCCAGCAGTGACAGTGAAGCTTTCTTT.

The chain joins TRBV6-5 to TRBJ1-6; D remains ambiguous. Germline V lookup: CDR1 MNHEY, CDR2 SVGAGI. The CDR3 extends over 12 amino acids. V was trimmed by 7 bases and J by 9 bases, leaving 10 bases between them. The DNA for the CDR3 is TGTGCCAGCATATCGGTTGGTTCACCCCTCCACTTT. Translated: CASISVGSPLHF.

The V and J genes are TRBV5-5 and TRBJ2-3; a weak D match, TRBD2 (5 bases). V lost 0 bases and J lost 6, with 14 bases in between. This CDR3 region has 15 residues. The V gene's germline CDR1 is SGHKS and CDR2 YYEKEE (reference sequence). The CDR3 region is CASSLGSAGSDTQYF. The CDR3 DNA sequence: TGTGCCAGCAGCTTGGGTAGCGCCGGTAGCGATACGCAGTATTTT.

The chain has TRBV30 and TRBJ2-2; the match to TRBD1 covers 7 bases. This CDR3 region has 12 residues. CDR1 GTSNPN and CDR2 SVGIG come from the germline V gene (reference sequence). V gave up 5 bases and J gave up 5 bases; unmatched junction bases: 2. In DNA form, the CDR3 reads TGTGCCTGGCCGACAGGGACCGGGGAGCTGTTTTTT. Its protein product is CAWPTGTGELFF.

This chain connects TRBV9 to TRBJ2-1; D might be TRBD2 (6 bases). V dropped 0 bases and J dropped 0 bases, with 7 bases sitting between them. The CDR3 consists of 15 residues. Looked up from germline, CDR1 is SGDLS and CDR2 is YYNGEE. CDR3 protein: CASSVGDFSYNEQFF. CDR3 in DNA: TGTGCCAGCAGCGTAGGGGACTTCTCCTACAATGAGCAGTTCTTC.

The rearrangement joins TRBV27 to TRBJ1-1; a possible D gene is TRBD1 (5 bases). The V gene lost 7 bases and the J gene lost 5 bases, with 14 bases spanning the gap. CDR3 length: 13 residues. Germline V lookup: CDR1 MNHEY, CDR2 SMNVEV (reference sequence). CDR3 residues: CASKSGGGTEAFF. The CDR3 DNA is TGTGCCAGCAAGAGCGGCGGGGGGACTGAAGCTTTCTTT.

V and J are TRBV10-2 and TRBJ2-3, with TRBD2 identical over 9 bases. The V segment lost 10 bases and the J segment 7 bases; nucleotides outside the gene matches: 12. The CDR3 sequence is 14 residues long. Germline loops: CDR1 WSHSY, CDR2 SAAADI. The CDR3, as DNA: TGCGCCACCACGATGGCGGGGGGGCCAAATACGCAGTATTTT. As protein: CATTMAGGPNTQYF.

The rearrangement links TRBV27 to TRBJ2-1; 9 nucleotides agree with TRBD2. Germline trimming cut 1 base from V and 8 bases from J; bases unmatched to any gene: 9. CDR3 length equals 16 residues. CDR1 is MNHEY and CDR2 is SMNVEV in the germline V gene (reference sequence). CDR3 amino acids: CASSLFFSGGRDEQFF. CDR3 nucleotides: TGTGCCAGCAGTTTATTCTTCAGCGGGGGGCGCGATGAGCAGTTCTTC.

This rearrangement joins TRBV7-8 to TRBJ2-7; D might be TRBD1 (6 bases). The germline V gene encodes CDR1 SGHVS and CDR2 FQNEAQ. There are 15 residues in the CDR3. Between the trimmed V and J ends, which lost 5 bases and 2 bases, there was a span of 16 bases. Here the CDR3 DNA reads TGTGCCAGCAGCACAGGGCGGAACAGCCCCTACGAGCAGTACTTC. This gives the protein CASSTGRNSPYEQYF.